Below, 16 T cell receptor beta chains from the same sample are listed, as sequenced in a study of T cell responses to AZD1222 COVID-19 vaccine. Method: immunoSEQ multiplex PCR; TCRdb's copy keeps in-frame clones and lacks some. The sample shows tens of thousands of clones, roughly four fifths of them seen only once. The material was peripheral blood, obtained 28 days after the second AZD1222 dose. These receptors were taken from an adult who received the AZD1222 COVID-19 vaccine.

This chain connects TRBV6-6 to TRBJ2-3; D is unresolved. Germline V CDR1 and CDR2: MNHNY, SVGAGI (reference sequence). The CDR3 has 15 residues. Trimming pared 2 bases from V and 2 bases from J, leaving 11 bases between. As DNA, the CDR3 is TGTGCCAGCAGTTACGGCTCAACCATCACAGATACGCAGTATTTT. Its protein product is CASSYGSTITDTQYF.

The V gene is TRBV6-2 or TRBV6-3, the J gene TRBJ2-7; D perhaps matches TRBD1 (5 bases). Germline-derived CDR1 and CDR2 are MNHEY and SVGEGT. V shed 0 bases and J shed 3 bases, with 12 bases lying between them. This CDR3 has 15 residues. The CDR3 protein is CASSYSIPDNYEQYF. In nucleotides, the CDR3 is TGTGCCAGCAGTTACTCGATCCCGGACAACTACGAGCAGTACTTC.

The V gene is TRBV28, the J gene TRBJ2-2; 8 bases agree with TRBD2. This CDR3 comprises 13 residues. The trim removed 7 bases at V and 9 bases at J, leaving 7 bases unmatched. Germline CDR1 and CDR2: MDHEN and SYDVKM. CDR3 residues: CASNGGDRRELFF. The CDR3 DNA reads as TGTGCCAGCAACGGGGGGGACCGCAGGGAGCTGTTTTTT.

The gene calls are TRBV11-2 and TRBJ2-3; no reliable D call. Germline CDR1 SGHAT, CDR2 FQNNGV. Trimming removed 1 base at V and 0 bases at J, with 5 bases between. The length of the CDR3 is 14 residues. The CDR3 bases are TGTGCCAGCAGCTTAGGCACTAGCACAGATACGCAGTATTTT. Translated, it gives CASSLGTSTDTQYF. Full variable domain (missing parts from reference TRBV11-2 and TRBJ2-3): EAGVAQSPRYKIIEKRQSVAFWCNPISGHATLYWYQQILGQGPKLLIQFQNNGVVDDSQLPKDRFSAERLKGVDSTLKIQPAKLEDSAVYLCASSLGTSTDTQYFGPGTRLTVL.

This chain connects TRBV23-1 to TRBJ1-4, with 8 bases matching TRBD1. TRBV23-1 is recorded as an ORF, its role being uncertain. Trimming took 9 bases from V and 4 from J; bases not matched to a gene: 10. CDR3 length equals 15 residues. The CDR3 sequence: CASPPRGQFNEKLFF. CDR3 bases: TGCGCCAGTCCTCCCAGGGGGCAGTTTAATGAAAAACTGTTTTTT.

This clone was picked up one time. The chain couples TRBV30 to TRBJ2-7; TRBD1 is a possible D gene (5 bases). The length of the CDR3 is 14 residues. Germline values: CDR1 GTSNPN, CDR2 SVGIG (reference sequence). The V end was cut by 3 bases, the J end by 2 bases, with 14 bases between. This CDR3 is CAWRGRGAAYEQYF. DNA for the CDR3: TGTGCCTGGAGGGGTCGTGGGGCCGCCTACGAGCAGTACTTC.

A note on this clone: Other DNA sequences in this specimen translate into the identical CDR3. This chain links TRBV7-2 with TRBJ1-6, with 7 bases that match TRBD1. The CDR3 runs 14 residues. Germline trimming cut 2 bases from V and 7 bases from J; bases unmatched to any gene: 2. Germline V gene data show CDR1 as SGHTA and CDR2 as FQGNSA. The CDR3 DNA reads as TGTGCCAGCAGCTTAAACAGGGGAAATTCACCCCTCCACTTT. It encodes CASSLNRGNSPLHF.

This chain connects TRBV6-5 to TRBJ2-1; 10 bases agree with TRBD1. The CDR3 length is 15 residues. Germline V gene lookup returns CDR1 MNHEY and CDR2 SVGAGI. Trimming removed 10 bases from V and 7 bases from J; junction bases left unmatched: 13. CDR3 residues: CAIRGGTGESNEQFF. CDR3 nucleotides: TGTGCCATCCGAGGGGGGACAGGGGAATCGAATGAGCAGTTCTTC.

This chain connects TRBV28 to TRBJ1-6; 8 bases match TRBD1. The CDR3 has 17 amino acids. The junction had 9 bases not matched to a gene; V was cut back by 4 bases and J by 4 bases. CDR1 is MDHEN and CDR2 is SYDVKM in the germline V gene. CDR3 sequence: CASSSKHYRGYNSPLHF. In DNA, the CDR3 is TGTGCCAGCAGTTCTAAACATTACAGGGGGTATAATTCACCCCTCCACTTT.

Only a few counts were recorded for this clone. The rearrangement joins TRBV6-5 to TRBJ1-1; 7 nucleotides align to TRBD1. The germline V gene has CDR1 MNHEY and CDR2 SVGAGI. This CDR3 contains 14 residues. Trimming cost V 5 bases and J 1 base; bases outside gene matches: 4. This CDR3 reads CASSRDRPNTEAFF. The CDR3 DNA reads TGTGCCAGCAGTAGGGACAGACCGAACACTGAAGCTTTCTTT.

Concerning this clone itself: Other DNA sequences in the sample encode the same CDR3. The chain has TRBV3-1 (or the pseudogene TRBV3-2) and TRBJ1-2; D unresolved. The CDR3 is 14 amino acids. V dropped 0 bases and J dropped 2 bases, with 7 bases sitting between them. Germline CDR1 is LGHDT and CDR2 is YNNKEL (reference sequence). The CDR3 DNA follows: TGTGCCAGCAGCCAAGACCCAGAAAACTATGGCTACACCTTC. Encoded protein: CASSQDPENYGYTF.

The genes are TRBV5-1 and TRBJ1-1, with D uncertain. The CDR3 extends over 14 amino acids. V gave up 0 bases and J gave up 1 base, with 7 bases separating them. The germline gives CDR1 SGHRS, CDR2 YFSETQ. This chain's CDR3 is CASSLGATNTEAFF. CDR3 coding DNA: TGCGCCAGCAGCTTGGGGGCGACGAACACTGAAGCTTTCTTT. The full variable domain, rest sourced from reference TRBV5-1 and TRBJ1-1, is KAGVTQTPRYLIKTRGQQVTLSCSPISGHRSVSWYQQTPGQGLQFLFEYFSETQRNKGNFPGRFSGRQFSNSRSEMNVSTLELGDSALYLCASSLGATNTEAFFGQGTRLTVV.

The chain recombines TRBV12-3 or TRBV12-4 with TRBJ1-3; a possible D gene is TRBD1 (5 bases). V was cut by 2 bases and J by 15 bases, with 17 bases left in between. The CDR3 is 13 amino acids. The CDR3 reads CASSLIWPGTRYF. CDR3 bases: TGTGCCAGCAGTTTAATTTGGCCGGGGACGCGATATTTT.

V gene TRBV28 combines with J gene TRBJ2-7; D ambiguous. V gave up 5 bases and J gave up 4 bases, with 12 bases separating them. Per the germline V gene, CDR1 is MDHEN and CDR2 is SYDVKM. The CDR3 extends over 13 amino acids. CDR3 region: CASSPPSSYEQYF. The CDR3 coding sequence is TGTGCCAGCAGTCCCCCCAGTTCGTACGAGCAGTACTTC.

The V gene is TRBV18, the J gene TRBJ1-1, with 8 bases fitting TRBD1. CDR3 size: 16 residues. V trimming: 4 bases; J trimming: 1 base; junction bases outside the gene matches: 8. Germline loops: CDR1 KGHSH, CDR2 LQKENI. CDR3 loop: CASSLNRGTWNTEAFF. The CDR3 DNA follows: TGTGCCAGCTCACTGAACAGGGGGACCTGGAACACTGAAGCTTTCTTT.

This clone came up a few times. The chain has TRBV4-1 and TRBJ1-5; D is perhaps TRBD1 (5 bases). V gave up 6 bases and J gave up 0 bases, with 9 bases separating them. The CDR3 contains 14 residues. Per germline, CDR1 MGHRA and CDR2 YSYEKL. Here the CDR3 reads CASRQQGSNQPQHF. The CDR3 bases are TGCGCCAGCAGGCAGCAGGGTAGCAATCAGCCCCAGCATTTT.